This TCR beta chain came from a study of radiotherapy plus CTLA-4 blockade in lung cancer. On the study more broadly: Objective responses arose in approximately 19% of patients, and approximately 31% experienced disease control.

Findings and caveats of the study: Radiotherapy was combined with ipilimumab, and tumor-derived TCR clones then expanded in blood.

TCRdb's copy holds only in-frame clones and misses some; the assay was immunoSEQ multiplex PCR. This sample has almost 55,000 clones, with around 85% found just once. For this clone: The antigen remains unidentified.

Trimming stripped 3 bases from V and 3 bases from J, with 12 bases between. Germline V gene lookup returns CDR1 GTSNPN and CDR2 SVGIG (reference sequence). CDR3 length: 15 residues. With ipilimumab providing CTLA-4 blockade, focal radiation was administered to patients who had chemo-refractory metastatic non-small-cell lung cancer. The TCR comes from a human donor with non-small cell lung cancer who had a partial response to radiotherapy plus ipilimumab. The J gene is TRBJ1-6, the V gene TRBV30; D gene ambiguous. The specimen comprised peripheral blood, sampled from a patient treated with radiotherapy plus ipilimumab. The CDR3: CAWRSVGGYNSPLHF. CDR3 nucleotide sequence: TGTGCCTGGAGGTCCGTCGGTGGCTATAATTCACCCCTCCACTTT.